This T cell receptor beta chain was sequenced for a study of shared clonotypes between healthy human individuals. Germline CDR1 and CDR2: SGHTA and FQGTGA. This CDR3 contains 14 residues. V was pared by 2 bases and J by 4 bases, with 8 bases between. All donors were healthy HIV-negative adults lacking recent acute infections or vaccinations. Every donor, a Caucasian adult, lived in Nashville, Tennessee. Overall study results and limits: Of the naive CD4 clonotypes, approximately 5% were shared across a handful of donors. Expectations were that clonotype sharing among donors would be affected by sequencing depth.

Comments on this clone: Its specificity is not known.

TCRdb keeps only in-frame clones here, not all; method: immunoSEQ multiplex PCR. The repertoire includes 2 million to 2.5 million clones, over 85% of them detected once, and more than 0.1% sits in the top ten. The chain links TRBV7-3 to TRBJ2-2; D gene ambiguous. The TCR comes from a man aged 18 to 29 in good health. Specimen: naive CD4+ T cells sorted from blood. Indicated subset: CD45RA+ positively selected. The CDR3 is CASSLSGGTGELFF. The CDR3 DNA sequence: TGTGCCAGCAGCTTATCGGGTGGCACCGGGGAGCTGTTTTTT.